Listed here are 25 T cell receptor beta chains from one sample, sequenced in a study of blood T cell repertoires in COVID-19. Sequencing used immunoSEQ multiplex PCR; TCRdb keeps in-frame clones, though not all of them. The table includes 200,000 to 250,000 clones, approximately 87% detected once. Material: peripheral blood. Source of these receptors: a woman between 45 and 60 years old with acute or convalescent COVID-19.

The chain is built from TRBV10-3 and TRBJ2-5, with TRBD1 matching 9 bases. The CDR3 is 15 residues long. CDR1 is ENHRY and CDR2 is SYGVKD in the germline V gene. The V segment lost 6 bases and the J segment 2 bases; nucleotides outside the gene matches: 7. Written as DNA, the CDR3 is TGTGCCATCAGGACCGGGACAGGGCCACAAGAGACCCAGTACTTC. Its translation is CAIRTGTGPQETQYF.

This clone was counted a few times. The genes are TRBV5-1 and TRBJ2-2; D possibly corresponds to TRBD2 (7 bases). Germline V CDR1 and CDR2: SGHRS, YFSETQ. The V gene lost 7 bases and the J gene lost 2 bases, with 15 bases spanning the gap. CDR3 length: 15 amino acids. CDR3 in DNA: TGCGCCAGCGGGGGGCTAGCGGACAACACCGGGGAGCTGTTTTTT. Protein: CASGGLADNTGELFF.

This clone was seen just once. The chain links TRBV5-1 to TRBJ1-1; perhaps TRBD1 as D (6 bases). V lost 4 bases, J lost 1 base, and 14 bases lay in between. Germline V gives CDR1 SGHRS, CDR2 YFSETQ. This CDR3 contains 15 residues. The CDR3 DNA is TGCGCCAGCAGCACCACCGGGACAAGGAACACTGAAGCTTTCTTT. Residues: CASSTTGTRNTEAFF.

The V and J genes are TRBV23-1 and TRBJ2-7; TRBD2 matches 14 bases. TRBV23-1 is sorted into the ORF group, with uncertain function. The CDR3 length is 17 residues. J was trimmed by 6 bases and V by 4 bases; bases with no gene match: 11. This CDR3 reads CASSLPGLAGALGEQYF. The DNA of the CDR3 is TGCGCCAGCAGTCTACCGGGACTAGCGGGGGCCCTAGGCGAGCAGTACTTC.

This clone has just one count. The CDR3 spells CASSLGGLGNTIYF. CDR3 DNA sequence: TGTGCCAGCAGCTTGGGGGGCTTAGGAAACACCATATATTTT. The chain employs TRBV5-5 and TRBJ1-3; D may be TRBD1 (5 bases). This CDR3 comprises 14 residues. V was clipped by 0 bases and J by 4 bases, with 8 bases between them. Germline V gene lookup returns CDR1 SGHKS and CDR2 YYEKEE (reference sequence).

The chain is built from TRBV2 and TRBJ1-1, with D possibly TRBD1 on 5 matching bases. Trimming removed 6 bases at V and 0 bases at J, with 14 bases between. The V gene's germline CDR1 is SNHLY and CDR2 FYNNEI. There are 15 residues in the CDR3. CDR3 amino acids: CASRPRQNMNTEAFF. The CDR3 coding sequence is TGTGCCAGCAGGCCTCGACAGAACATGAACACTGAAGCTTTCTTT.

The V and J genes are TRBV7-9 and TRBJ1-1; 8 nucleotides line up with TRBD1. Germline values: CDR1 SEHNR, CDR2 FQNEAQ (reference sequence). This CDR3 region has 14 residues. After removal of 5 bases from V and 4 bases from J, the junction contained 6 bases not matched to a gene. This CDR3 is CASSDQGAFTEAFF. In nucleotides, the CDR3 is TGTGCCAGCAGCGATCAGGGGGCCTTCACTGAAGCTTTCTTT.

This clone was found a few times. The gene calls are TRBV7-2 and TRBJ1-6; D possibly corresponds to TRBD1 (6 bases). The CDR3 loop spans 15 amino acids. Germline CDR1 reads SGHTA; CDR2 reads FQGNSA. Trimming pared 2 bases from V and 7 bases from J, leaving 12 bases between. The CDR3 sequence is CASSLTGGGNSPLHF. The CDR3 coding sequence is TGTGCCAGCAGCTTAACTGGGGGCGGGAATTCACCCCTCCACTTT. The full variable domain, in which reference TRBV7-2 and TRBJ1-6 provide the parts outside the CDR3, is GAGVSQSPSNKVTEKGKDVELRCDPISGHTALYWYRQSLGQGLEFLIYFQGNSAPDKSGLPSDRFSAERTGGSVSTLTIQRTQQEDSAVYLCASSLTGGGNSPLHFGNGTRLTVT.

The table lists this clone with a count of one. The chain carries TRBV3-1 (or the pseudogene TRBV3-2) and TRBJ2-5; 7 bases are shared with TRBD1. CDR3 length: 13 residues. Per the germline V gene, CDR1 is LGHDT and CDR2 is YNNKEL (reference sequence). V lost 4 bases, J lost 1 base, and 0 bases stayed unmatched. This chain's CDR3 is CASSRQGQETQYF. CDR3 bases: TGTGCCAGCAGCCGACAGGGCCAAGAGACCCAGTACTTC.

This chain connects TRBV5-1 to TRBJ1-1; 8 nucleotides line up with TRBD1. This CDR3 is 15 amino acids long. Germline CDR1 SGHRS, CDR2 YFSETQ. V lost 5 bases and J lost 5; bases outside the gene matches: 11. The CDR3 DNA follows: TGCGCCAGCAGAAAATCGGACAGGGAGGCAACTGAAGCTTTCTTT. Translated: CASRKSDREATEAFF.

The V gene is TRBV14, the J gene TRBJ2-1, with TRBD1 matching 10 bases. CDR3 size: 15 residues. V lost 4 bases and J lost 2; bases outside the gene matches: 2. Germline V gives CDR1 SGHDN, CDR2 FVKESK. The CDR3 spells CASSPDRGPYNEQFF. DNA of the CDR3: TGTGCCAGCAGCCCTGACAGGGGGCCCTACAATGAGCAGTTCTTC. Using reference TRBV14 and TRBJ2-1 for the parts outside the CDR3, the full variable domain is EAGVTQFPSHSVIEKGQTVTLRCDPISGHDNLYWYRRVMGKEIKFLLHFVKESKQDESGMPNNRFLAERTGGTYSTLKVQPAELEDSGVYFCASSPDRGPYNEQFFGPGTRLTVL.

Worth noting for this clone: The junction differs from germline at one of its ends, possibly a read error. J is TRBJ2-1 and V is TRBV11-2, with 8 nucleotides matching TRBD2. There are 17 residues in the CDR3. The V gene's germline CDR1 is SGHAT and CDR2 FQNNGV. CDR3 loop: CASSLVPAGGSHNEQFF. The CDR3 DNA reads as TGTGCCAGCAGCTTAGTACCGGCGGGGGGCTCCCACAATGAGCAGTTCTTC. Full variable domain (missing parts from reference TRBV11-2 and TRBJ2-1): EAGVAQSPRYKIIEKRQSVAFWCNPISGHATLYWYQQILGQGPKLLIQFQNNGVVDDSQLPKDRFSAERLKGVDSTLKIQPAKLEDSAVYLCASSLVPAGGSHNEQFFGPGTRLTVL.

This clone was observed a few times. CDR3 protein: CASSYAAQETQYF. The CDR3 nucleotides are TGTGCCAGCAGTTACGCGGCCCAAGAGACCCAGTACTTC. This chain joins TRBV6-2 or TRBV6-3 and TRBJ2-5; D uncertain. V gave up 2 bases and J gave up 1 base, with 5 bases separating them. Germline lookup yields CDR1 MNHEY and CDR2 SVGEGT. CDR3 length equals 13 residues.

The genes are TRBV15 and TRBJ2-1, with D unresolved. Trimming cost V 7 bases and J 8 bases, with 18 bases left between them. CDR1 is LNHNV and CDR2 is YYDKDF in the germline V gene (reference sequence). This CDR3 is built from 14 residues. Here the CDR3 reads CATTEESEVDEQFF. CDR3 in DNA: TGTGCCACCACCGAAGAATCCGAGGTGGATGAGCAGTTCTTC.

This chain connects TRBV30 to TRBJ2-1; a possible D gene is TRBD1 (8 bases). Trimming stripped 0 bases from V and 2 bases from J, with 11 bases between. CDR3 length: 15 amino acids. Germline CDR1 GTSNPN, CDR2 SVGIG (reference sequence). CDR3 loop: CAWSVQGGPYNEQFF. In DNA form, the CDR3 reads TGTGCCTGGAGTGTACAGGGGGGGCCCTACAATGAGCAGTTCTTC.

The rearrangement joins TRBV18 to TRBJ2-7; D gene ambiguous. CDR1 and CDR2 from the germline V gene are KGHSH and LQKENI. The CDR3 is 14 residues long. Trimming removed 3 bases from V and 2 bases from J, with 11 bases in between. The CDR3 loop reads CASSPLQQTYEQYF. CDR3 bases: TGTGCCAGCTCACCCCTTCAACAGACCTACGAGCAGTACTTC.

This clone was seen once. The chain has TRBV2 and TRBJ1-4, with D possibly being TRBD1 (5 bases). This CDR3 has 13 residues. Trimming shortened V by 7 bases and J by 8 bases, and 14 bases separated the two germline ends. CDR1 and CDR2 from the germline V gene are SNHLY and FYNNEI. CDR3 loop: CASTRGVGEKLFF. The CDR3 DNA is TGTGCCAGCACCCGGGGGGTTGGGGAAAAACTGTTTTTT.

The V gene is TRBV11-2, the J gene TRBJ2-3; 11 bases map to TRBD2. There are 17 residues in the CDR3. V lost 0 bases to trimming and J lost 4 bases; unmatched junction nucleotides: 6. CDR1 and CDR2 from the germline V gene are SGHAT and FQNNGV. The CDR3 protein is CASSLDTSGSVADTQYF. The CDR3 DNA follows: TGTGCCAGCAGCTTAGACACTAGCGGGAGTGTGGCAGATACGCAGTATTTT.

The CDR3, as DNA: TGTGCCAGCACTAGGCCAGGGCCCTATGGCTACACCTTC. This sequence encodes CASTRPGPYGYTF. The V gene is TRBV6-5, the J gene TRBJ1-2; weak D call: TRBD1 (5 bases). The V end was cut by 7 bases, the J end by 4 bases, with 13 bases between. CDR1 and CDR2 (germline): MNHEY, SVGAGI. There are 13 residues in the CDR3.

The gene calls are TRBV12-5 and TRBJ2-1, with D tentatively TRBD1 (6 bases). Between the trimmed V and J ends, which lost 9 bases and 8 bases, there was a span of 23 bases. Germline V gene sequence: CDR1 LGHNT, CDR2 FRNRAP. There are 15 residues in the CDR3. This CDR3 reads CARGAQRLWAYEQFF. The CDR3 DNA follows: TGTGCTAGGGGGGCCCAGCGACTCTGGGCCTATGAGCAGTTCTTC.

J is TRBJ2-1 and V is TRBV2; TRBD2 matches at 7 bases. Germline V gene sequence: CDR1 SNHLY, CDR2 FYNNEI. This CDR3 is built from 14 residues. The J segment lost 2 bases and the V segment lost 5 bases, leaving 3 bases of the junction unmatched. This CDR3 reads CASSLSGTYNEQFF. DNA for the CDR3: TGTGCCAGCAGTTTAAGCGGGACCTACAATGAGCAGTTCTTC.

This sequence joins TRBV7-3 and TRBJ2-3; TRBD1 aligns across 8 bases. Trimming removed 1 base from V and 2 bases from J; junction bases left unmatched: 8. CDR3 length: 17 residues. The germline gives CDR1 SGHTA, CDR2 FQGTGA. The CDR3 sequence: CASSLMGQGAPTDTQYF. DNA of the CDR3: TGTGCCAGCAGCTTAATGGGGCAGGGGGCGCCCACAGATACGCAGTATTTT.

The chain is built from TRBV28 and TRBJ1-1; D not resolved. The V gene lost 2 bases and the J gene lost 0 bases, with 7 bases spanning the gap. Germline values: CDR1 MDHEN, CDR2 SYDVKM. This CDR3 is built from 14 residues. For the CDR3, the DNA is TGTGCCAGCAGTTTACTTGGAGTGAACACTGAAGCTTTCTTT. Translated: CASSLLGVNTEAFF.

The chain uses TRBV18 and TRBJ1-2, with 7 bases that match TRBD1. Germline CDR1 and CDR2: KGHSH and LQKENI. This CDR3 is 15 amino acids long. V was pared by 3 bases and J by 4 bases, with 8 bases of the junction left unmatched. The CDR3 DNA is TGTGCCAGCTCACCCCGGGGACAGCTCTTCTATGGCTACACCTTC. This codes for CASSPRGQLFYGYTF.

This chain joins TRBV30 and TRBJ1-1; D remains unclear. Germline assignment: CDR1 GTSNPN and CDR2 SVGIG (reference sequence). V was clipped by 5 bases and J by 0 bases, with 16 bases between them. The CDR3 is made up of 15 amino acids. Written as DNA, the CDR3 is TGTGCCTGGGCCTTGGGCAGCCTTATGAACACTGAAGCTTTCTTT. It encodes CAWALGSLMNTEAFF.